These 28 T cell receptor beta chains share one sample of origin, sequenced in a study of blood T cell repertoires in COVID-19. Sequencing was performed with immunoSEQ multiplex PCR; in TCRdb, only in-frame clones are kept and a portion is missing. Counted here are about 74,000 clones, around nine tenths occurring once; the ten biggest clones make up 1.5%. What was sequenced was peripheral blood. These receptors originate from a man aged 50 to 59 with acute or convalescent COVID-19.

The chain has TRBV5-1 and TRBJ2-1; TRBD2 matches 9 bases. The CDR3 totals 15 residues. Germline V gives CDR1 SGHRS, CDR2 YFSETQ. Losses at the gene ends were 2 bases for V and 6 bases for J; bases not matched to a gene: 6. This chain's CDR3 is CASSLGAGGFNEQFF. CDR3 nucleotides: TGCGCCAGCAGCTTAGGAGCGGGGGGCTTCAATGAGCAGTTCTTC.

This clone was observed a single time. The gene calls are TRBV28 and TRBJ1-4; 10 bases line up with TRBD1. The CDR3 runs to 15 residues. The V segment lost 6 bases and the J segment 8 bases; nucleotides outside the gene matches: 9. Germline assignment: CDR1 MDHEN and CDR2 SYDVKM. This chain's CDR3 is CASSGGTGDREKLFF. CDR3 sequence (DNA): TGTGCCAGCAGCGGCGGGACAGGGGACCGAGAAAAACTGTTTTTT.

The chain uses TRBV5-4 and TRBJ2-7, with D possibly being TRBD1 (5 bases). Between the trimmed V and J ends, which lost 7 bases and 3 bases, there was a span of 14 bases. The CDR3 is 13 residues long. Germline values: CDR1 SGHNT, CDR2 YYREEE (reference sequence). CDR3 bases: TGTGCCAGCTCACCAGGGCTAATCTACGAGCAGTACGTC. The encoded protein is CASSPGLIYEQYV.

This sequence joins TRBV29-1 and TRBJ2-6; TRBD2 matches at 7 bases. Germline lookup yields CDR1 SQVTM and CDR2 ANQGSEA. The CDR3 runs to 15 residues. V lost 6 bases to trimming and J lost 4 bases; unmatched junction nucleotides: 9. CDR3 protein: CSVPDFGRGANVLTF. The CDR3 DNA reads TGCAGCGTGCCGGACTTCGGGAGGGGGGCCAACGTCCTGACTTTC.

The chain employs TRBV5-4 and TRBJ2-2; possibly TRBD1 for D (6 bases). This CDR3 is 16 amino acids long. The V gene lost 0 bases and the J gene lost 6 bases, with 15 bases spanning the gap. CDR1 and CDR2 from the germline V gene are SGHNT and YYREEE (reference sequence). Here the CDR3 reads CASSLEVGARSGELFF. CDR3 nucleotide sequence: TGTGCCAGCAGCTTGGAGGTGGGGGCCCGGTCCGGGGAGCTGTTTTTT.

The genes are TRBV27 and TRBJ1-3, with no clear D. With 3 bases removed from V and 0 bases from J, the gap between germline ends came to 12 bases. Looked up from germline, CDR1 is MNHEY and CDR2 is SMNVEV (reference sequence). The CDR3 runs to 16 residues. Here the CDR3 reads CASSLRQPSSGNTIYF. Here the CDR3 DNA reads TGTGCCAGCAGTTTGAGGCAGCCGAGCTCTGGAAACACCATATATTTT.

The chain has TRBV4-2 and TRBJ1-1; D perhaps matches TRBD1 (6 bases). Trimming shortened V by 2 bases and J by 2 bases, and 12 bases separated the two germline ends. The germline gives CDR1 LGHNA, CDR2 YNFKEQ. CDR3 length: 15 amino acids. The CDR3 loop is CASSQSGTFNTEAFF. CDR3 nucleotides: TGTGCCAGCAGCCAATCCGGGACATTTAACACTGAAGCTTTCTTT.

In nucleotides, the CDR3 is TGTGCCAGTAGTGGGACAGGGGACTATAGCAATCAGCCCCAGCATTTT. Amino acids: CASSGTGDYSNQPQHF. The rearrangement joins TRBV19 to TRBJ1-5; 10 nucleotides agree with TRBD1. This CDR3 has 16 amino acids. With V trimmed by 5 bases and J by 0 bases, 4 bases remained unmatched. Germline assignment: CDR1 LNHDA and CDR2 SQIVND (reference sequence).

This chain uses TRBV5-5 with TRBJ1-4, with D unresolved. The germline gives CDR1 SGHKS, CDR2 YYEKEE (reference sequence). The CDR3 spans 13 residues. Trimming cost V 2 bases and J 10 bases, with 12 bases left between them. In DNA form, the CDR3 reads TGTGCCAGCAGCTTCCAGGCGTTCGGAAAACTGTTTTTT. Translation gives CASSFQAFGKLFF.

The chain links TRBV27 to TRBJ2-1; TRBD2 agrees at 8 bases. The CDR3 consists of 18 residues. CDR1 and CDR2 (germline): MNHEY, SMNVEV (reference sequence). V trimming: 0 bases; J trimming: 0 bases; junction bases outside the gene matches: 7. In DNA form, the CDR3 reads TGTGCCAGCAGTTTATCTCGGACTAGCCTAAGCTCCTACAATGAGCAGTTCTTC. It yields the protein CASSLSRTSLSSYNEQFF.

J is TRBJ2-2 and V is TRBV28; maybe TRBD2 (7 bases). The V end lost 6 bases, the J end lost 1 base, and 15 bases lay between the germline ends. The CDR3 has 16 residues. Per germline, CDR1 MDHEN and CDR2 SYDVKM. The CDR3 reads CASSSTGGQNTGELFF. CDR3 DNA sequence: TGTGCCAGCAGCTCCACGGGGGGACAGAACACCGGGGAGCTGTTTTTT.

The CDR3 sequence is CATSRAGRDEQFF. The CDR3 DNA reads as TGTGCCACCAGCCGGGCGGGGCGCGATGAGCAGTTCTTC. The chain recombines TRBV15 with TRBJ2-1, with D possibly being TRBD2 (6 bases). Germline V lookup: CDR1 LNHNV, CDR2 YYDKDF (reference sequence). This CDR3 region has 13 residues. Trimming took off 5 bases at V and 8 bases at J, with 13 bases between the two ends. The variable domain in full, with the rest retrieved from reference TRBV15 and TRBJ2-1, is DAMVIQNPRYQVTQFGKPVTLSCSQTLNHNVMYWYQQKSSQAPKLLFHYYDKDFNNEADTPDNFQSRRPNTSFCFLDIRSPGLGDTAMYLCATSRAGRDEQFFGPGTRLTVL.

V gene TRBV6-1 combines with J gene TRBJ1-4; possible D gene TRBD1, 6 bases. Germline V gene lookup returns CDR1 MNHNS and CDR2 SASEGT. CDR3 length: 17 amino acids. Trimming shortened V by 2 bases and J by 0 bases, and 13 bases separated the two germline ends. The CDR3 bases are TGTGCCAGCAGTGAACGGGTTCGGACAGCAACTAATGAAAAACTGTTTTTT. This gives the protein CASSERVRTATNEKLFF.

J is TRBJ2-1 and V is TRBV30; no clear D. V lost 2 bases and J lost 8, with 16 bases in between. The CDR3 extends over 14 amino acids. Germline V gives CDR1 GTSNPN, CDR2 SVGIG (reference sequence). CDR3 coding DNA: TGTGCCTGGAGTTCGAGCCCCGGTGACTATGAGCAGTTCTTC. Encoded protein: CAWSSSPGDYEQFF.

The chain has TRBV2 and TRBJ1-5, with 8 bases matching TRBD1. The CDR3 contains 16 residues. Germline assignment: CDR1 SNHLY and CDR2 FYNNEI. V was pared by 6 bases and J by 0 bases, with 7 bases of the junction left unmatched. The CDR3 loop reads CASSPGQGDSNQPQHF. As DNA, the CDR3 is TGTGCCAGCAGCCCCGGACAGGGAGATAGCAATCAGCCCCAGCATTTT.

The chain joins TRBV11-3 to TRBJ2-7; 9 nucleotides line up with TRBD1. This CDR3 is built from 14 residues. The germline V gene encodes CDR1 SGHNT and CDR2 YENEEA. After removal of 5 bases from V and 2 bases from J, the junction contained 4 bases not matched to a gene. The CDR3 loop is CASSPGTGTYEQYF. The CDR3 DNA is TGTGCCAGCAGCCCAGGGACAGGGACCTACGAGCAGTACTTC.

The V gene is TRBV3-1 (or the pseudogene TRBV3-2), the J gene TRBJ1-4, with 8 bases that match TRBD1. CDR3 size: 15 residues. Germline trimming cut 4 bases from V and 4 bases from J; bases unmatched to any gene: 5. The germline V gene has CDR1 LGHDT and CDR2 YNNKEL (reference sequence). The CDR3 loop reads CASSRRTGYNEKLFF. In DNA, the CDR3 is TGTGCCAGCAGCCGTCGGACAGGGTATAATGAAAAACTGTTTTTT.

This chain connects TRBV5-1 to TRBJ1-1, with D perhaps TRBD1 (5 bases). There are 13 residues in the CDR3. The germline V and J ends were trimmed by 2 bases and 4 bases, with 9 bases remaining between them. Per the germline V gene, CDR1 is SGHRS and CDR2 is YFSETQ. CDR3: CASSLGGATEAFF. The CDR3 DNA reads TGCGCCAGCAGCTTAGGTGGGGCCACTGAAGCTTTCTTT.

This clone has only one observation. The chain couples TRBV3-1 (or the pseudogene TRBV3-2) to TRBJ2-1; TRBD2 is a possible D gene (7 bases). Trimming took 6 bases from V and 7 from J, leaving 25 bases between them. CDR1 LGHDT and CDR2 YNNKEL come from the germline V gene (reference sequence). The CDR3 consists of 17 residues. The CDR3 loop reads CASRRGSATGGRNEQFF. CDR3 DNA: TGTGCCAGCAGAAGGGGGAGCGCTACGGGGGGTAGGAATGAGCAGTTCTTC.

The rearrangement uses TRBV28 and TRBJ1-2, with D perhaps matching TRBD1 (6 bases). CDR3 length: 13 residues. Germline CDR1 reads MDHEN; CDR2 reads SYDVKM. V was trimmed by 6 bases and J by 8 bases, leaving 16 bases between them. DNA for the CDR3: TGTGCCAGCAGAATCACAGGGAACAACGGCTACACCTTC. Protein: CASRITGNNGYTF.

The CDR3 here is CAPGTGSSYEQYV. The CDR3 DNA is TGTGCACCCGGGACTGGGAGCTCCTACGAGCAGTACGTC. The chain couples TRBV7-9 to TRBJ2-7, with TRBD2 as a possible D gene (6 bases). Per the germline V gene, CDR1 is SEHNR and CDR2 is FQNEAQ (reference sequence). The length of the CDR3 is 13 residues.

The V gene is TRBV7-9, the J gene TRBJ2-3, with unresolved D. Trimming stripped 2 bases from V and 4 bases from J, with 4 bases between. The CDR3 totals 12 residues. CDR1 and CDR2 from the germline V gene are SEHNR and FQNEAQ (reference sequence). CDR3 amino acids: CASSLSSDTQYF. In DNA, the CDR3 is TGTGCCAGCAGCTTATCGTCAGATACGCAGTATTTT. The variable domain in full, completed from reference TRBV7-9 and TRBJ2-3, reads DTGVSQNPRHKITKRGQNVTFRCDPISEHNRLYWYRQTLGQGPEFLTYFQNEAQLEKSRLLSDRFSAERPKGSFSTLEIQRTEQGDSAMYLCASSLSSDTQYFGPGTRLTVL.

The chain couples TRBV27 to TRBJ2-2; 9 bases line up with TRBD2. The CDR3 sequence is 15 residues long. Looked up from germline, CDR1 is MNHEY and CDR2 is SMNVEV (reference sequence). V lost 2 bases, J lost 5 bases, and 3 bases stayed unmatched. Here the CDR3 reads CASSLSLAGTGELFF. In nucleotides, the CDR3 is TGTGCCAGCAGTTTAAGTCTAGCGGGAACCGGGGAGCTGTTTTTT.

This chain joins TRBV12-5 and TRBJ2-7; 11 bases line up with TRBD2. Germline-derived CDR1 and CDR2 are LGHNT and FRNRAP. The CDR3 is 22 residues long. V lost 5 bases to trimming and J lost 5 bases; unmatched junction nucleotides: 29. Here the CDR3 DNA reads TGTGCTAGTGGTCCCCTTGGGACCCCGGATCGCCCTAGCGGGGGGCCTGGCCACGAGCAGTACGTC. This encodes CASGPLGTPDRPSGGPGHEQYV.

The V call is TRBV30, the J call TRBJ2-2; TRBD2 matches 10 bases. The CDR3 has 15 residues. The germline V gene encodes CDR1 GTSNPN and CDR2 SVGIG (reference sequence). Trimming at V came to 8 bases and at J to 5 bases, leaving 11 bases not matched to a gene. The CDR3 here is CAGLSGRASTGELFF. The CDR3 coding sequence is TGTGCCGGTCTGAGCGGGAGGGCCTCGACCGGGGAGCTGTTTTTT.

This clone was observed a few times. V and J are TRBV30 and TRBJ1-1, with 7 bases matching TRBD1. Germline CDR1 is GTSNPN and CDR2 is SVGIG (reference sequence). The CDR3 is 16 amino acids. V lost 1 base to trimming and J lost 1 base; unmatched junction nucleotides: 9. The CDR3 loop is CAWSGRQGGGNTEAFF. As DNA, the CDR3 is TGTGCCTGGAGTGGACGACAGGGTGGGGGGAACACTGAAGCTTTCTTT.

V usage is TRBV4-3 and J usage is TRBJ1-4; the D gene is possibly TRBD1 (5 bases). The germline gives CDR1 LGHNA, CDR2 YSLEER. CDR3 size: 16 residues. Trimming removed 0 bases at V and 5 bases at J, with 13 bases between. The CDR3 DNA sequence: TGCGCCAGCAGCCAAGATTTCGCGACAGAGAATGAAAAACTGTTTTTT. The encoded protein is CASSQDFATENEKLFF.

The rearrangement links TRBV19 to TRBJ2-1, with D possibly TRBD1 on 6 matching bases. Deletions cut 3 bases from V and 6 bases from J, with 15 bases between. This CDR3 spans 15 amino acids. The germline V gene has CDR1 LNHDA and CDR2 SQIVND (reference sequence). This CDR3 is CASSIVSGHRNEQFF. CDR3 DNA sequence: TGTGCCAGTAGTATTGTGTCGGGACATCGCAATGAGCAGTTCTTC.